Listed below are T cell receptor beta chains from one sample, sequenced in a study of shared clonotypes between healthy human individuals. TCRdb's table, derived via immunoSEQ multiplex PCR, lists solely in-frame clones and lacks some. The data hold 2 million to 2.5 million clones, with 85% to 95% observed a single time. Sequenced sample: naive CD4+ T cells from PBMCs. All receptors come from a young man in good health. Some clones in this sample may be carry-over from other donors' samples. The CDR3 runs from the conserved cysteine through the conserved F or W. The order of the fields is clone size, J gene, V gene, D gene, CDR3 DNA, CDR3 protein. A D gene is named only where the DNA matches it firmly. Only some rows state a clone size, as once, few, many or a class for expanded clones.

>NA|TRBJ2-1|TRBV2|TRBD2
TGTGCCAGCAGTGCTAGCGGGGTCTACAATGAGCAGTTCTTC
CASSASGVYNEQFF
>NA|TRBJ2-1|TRBV5-1|NA
TGCGCCAGCAGCCCCTCCCTAGCAGCCTCCTACAATGAGCAGTTCTTC
CASSPSLAASYNEQFF
>NA|TRBJ2-1|TRBV5-1|NA
TGCGCCAGCAGCTTGCGTTCTCGGAACAATGAGCAGTTCTTC
CASSLRSRNNEQFF
>few|TRBJ1-1|TRBV28|TRBD1
TGTGCCAGCAGTGGGACAGCCCGAGCTTTCTTT
CASSGTARAFF
>NA|TRBJ2-3|TRBV5-1|TRBD1
TGCGCCAGCAGCGGGGGACAGACGCTCACAGATACGCAGTATTTT
CASSGGQTLTDTQYF
>once|TRBJ2-7|TRBV20-1|NA
TGCAGTGCTAGAGTCTTTCAAGTGCAGTACTTC
CSARVFQVQYF
>NA|TRBJ1-2|TRBV18|NA
TGTGCCAGCTCACCGGGGACTCTCTATGGCTACACCTTC
CASSPGTLYGYTF
>NA|TRBJ1-5|TRBV7-9|TRBD1
TGTGCCAGCAGCTTAGGAGCAGGGGGGGACAATCAGCCCCAGCATTTT
CASSLGAGGDNQPQHF
>NA|TRBJ1-1|TRBV19|NA
TGTGCCAGTAGGGCCAAAAGCAGGGGCACTGAAGCTTTCTTT
CASRAKSRGTEAFF
>NA|TRBJ1-5|TRBV6-5|NA
TGTGCCAGCAGTTACAACCAAGATCAGCCCCAGCATTTT
CASSYNQDQPQHF
>NA|TRBJ2-7|TRBV13|TRBD1
TGTGCCAGCAGCTTACTGCGGACAGGGAGGTCCTACGAGCAGTACTTC
CASSLLRTGRSYEQYF
>NA|TRBJ2-1|TRBV9|TRBD2
TGTGCCAGCAGCGGGAGGACTAGCGGGAGGTACAATGAGCAGTTCTTC
CASSGRTSGRYNEQFF
>NA|TRBJ2-7|TRBV2|TRBD1
TGTGCCAGCAGTACAACAGGGGTGTTAGGCGAGCAGTACTTC
CASSTTGVLGEQYF
>NA|TRBJ2-7|TRBV7-2|NA
TGTGCCAGCAGCTTAGATGGCGGGATGTACGAGCAGTACTTC
CASSLDGGMYEQYF
>NA|TRBJ2-3|TRBV7-8|NA
TGTGCCAGCAGCTCGCCGGGACTTCCCACAGATACGCAGTATTTT
CASSSPGLPTDTQYF
>NA|TRBJ1-2|TRBV25-1|NA
TGTGCCAGCAGTGCCCGGGACCTCTATGGCTACACCTTC
CASSARDLYGYTF
>NA|TRBJ2-1|TRBV18|NA
TGTGCCAGCATATTAGGGAGTGTCCGCTCCTACAATGAGCAGTTCTTC
CASILGSVRSYNEQFF
>NA|TRBJ2-5|TRBV7-9|NA
TGTGCCAGCAGCTTAGGGACTTCCCAAGAGACCCAGTACTTC
CASSLGTSQETQYF
>NA|TRBJ2-2|TRBV28|TRBD2
TGTGCCAGCAGTTCTAGCGGGAGTATGCCCGGGGAGCTGTTTTTT
CASSSSGSMPGELFF
>NA|TRBJ2-5|TRBV5-1|TRBD1
TGCGCCAGCAGCTTGGCAGGGACAGGGGGCCAAGAGACCCAGTACTTC
CASSLAGTGGQETQYF
>NA|TRBJ2-7|TRBV10-1|TRBD1
TGCGCCAGCAGTCCAGGGGGTGACGAGCAGTACTTC
CASSPGGDEQYF
>NA|TRBJ2-3|TRBV19|NA
TGTGCCACCGCGAGGGGATACACAGATACGCAGTATTTT
CATARGYTDTQYF
>once|TRBJ1-5|TRBV21-1|NA
TGTGCCAGCCCCATTTGGCCCCAGCATTTT
CASPIWPQHF
>NA|TRBJ2-2|TRBV7-6|TRBD2
TGTGCCAGCAGAGTAACTAGCGCCGCGAACACCGGGGAGCTGTTTTTT
CASRVTSAANTGELFF
>NA|TRBJ2-3|TRBV7-8|TRBD2
TGTGCCAGCAGCTTGGAAGCGGGAGGGCTCACAGATACGCAGTATTTT
CASSLEAGGLTDTQYF
>NA|TRBJ2-7|TRBV11-2|NA
TGTGCCAGCAGCTTAGTGGCCGGCCCCTACGAGCAGTACTTC
CASSLVAGPYEQYF
>NA|TRBJ2-4|TRBV28|TRBD2
TGTGCCAGCAGTCTACTCTCTAGCGGGACCAAAAACATTCAGTACTTC
CASSLLSSGTKNIQYF
>NA|TRBJ2-7|TRBV27|NA
TGTGCCAGCAGTTTATTCCCGACTATCTCGGTCCGCGAGCAGTACTTC
CASSLFPTISVREQYF
>NA|TRBJ1-5|TRBV28|NA
TGTGCCAGCAGGAACCCCAGTCTAGGGAATAGCAATCAGCCCCAGCATTTT
CASRNPSLGNSNQPQHF
>NA|TRBJ1-5|TRBV28|NA
TGTGCCAGCGGTTATAGCAATCAGCCCCAGCATTTT
CASGYSNQPQHF
>NA|TRBJ2-1|TRBV5-1|NA
TGCGCCAGCAGCTTGAACGCGGGGAGTAACAATGAGCAGTTCTTC
CASSLNAGSNNEQFF
>once|TRBJ2-5|TRBV19|NA
TGTGCCAGTAGCCAGCAAGAGACCCAGTACTTC
CASSQQETQYF
>NA|TRBJ2-5|TRBV5-1|TRBD1
TGCGCCAGCAGCCTGATACAGGGGGCCGTAGAGACCCAGTACTTC
CASSLIQGAVETQYF
>NA|TRBJ1-2|TRBV6-1|NA
TGTGCCAGCACCTGGGGAGGGGGTGCTTCCTATGGCTACACCTTC
CASTWGGGASYGYTF
>once|TRBJ1-4|TRBV4-3|NA
TGCGCCAGCAGCCAAGAAAGGGCCAGGGGAAGGGAAAAACTGTTTTTT
CASSQERARGREKLFF
>NA|TRBJ2-1|TRBV4-1|NA
TGCGCCAGCAGCCAAGAAAGGGCCTCCTACAATGAGCAGTTCTTC
CASSQERASYNEQFF
>NA|TRBJ1-4|TRBV5-4|NA
TGTGCCAGCAGCTTAGCGACAGATGGGAATGAAAAACTGTTTTTT
CASSLATDGNEKLFF
>NA|TRBJ1-1|TRBV5-1|NA
TGCGCCAGCAGCAGACAAACGGGGGGCGACGGTGAAGCTTTCTTT
CASSRQTGGDGEAFF
>NA|TRBJ2-5|TRBV7-3|TRBD2
TGTGCCAGCAGCTACTCTAGCGGCCAAGAGACCCAGTACTTC
CASSYSSGQETQYF
>NA|TRBJ1-5|TRBV6-1|TRBD1
TGTGCCAGCAGTGAGGGGACAGGTATCCAGCCCCAGCATTTT
CASSEGTGIQPQHF
>NA|TRBJ2-3|TRBV14|NA
TGTGCCAGCAGCCGCCGTGGGGACTCGGAGACAGATACGCAGTATTTT
CASSRRGDSETDTQYF
>NA|TRBJ1-1|TRBV11-2|NA
TGTGCCAGCAGCTTAGCCCAGGGTCAGTACACTGAAGCTTTCTTT
CASSLAQGQYTEAFF
>NA|TRBJ2-1|TRBV10-3|NA
TGTGCCATCAGTGGAAAGCCTAACTCCTACAATGAGCAGTTCTTC
CAISGKPNSYNEQFF
>NA|TRBJ2-2|TRBV19|NA
TGTGCCAGTGCTGAAATTAGGTCGGGGACCGGGGAGCTGTTTTTT
CASAEIRSGTGELFF
>NA|TRBJ2-5|TRBV9|NA
TGTGCCAGCAGCGTAGGCCTGGGGTTGGGGCAAGAGACCCAGTACTTC
CASSVGLGLGQETQYF
>NA|TRBJ1-3|TRBV6-6|NA
TGTGCCAGCAGCGAACAGAGCTCTGGAAACACCATATATTTT
CASSEQSSGNTIYF
>NA|TRBJ2-5|TRBV10-3|NA
TGTGCCATCAAGCCTCGAGGGGCCGAGGCCCAGTACTTC
CAIKPRGAEAQYF
>NA|TRBJ2-4|TRBV7-2|TRBD2
TGTGCCAGCAGCCCATACAGCGGGGGGCTAGCCAAAAACATTCAGTACTTC
CASSPYSGGLAKNIQYF
>NA|TRBJ2-7|TRBV7-9|NA
TGTGCCAGCAGCTTCGAGGGTGGCCGATCCTACGAGCAGTACTTC
CASSFEGGRSYEQYF
>NA|TRBJ2-7|TRBV29-1|NA
NA
CSVVVATGSSLYF
>NA|TRBJ2-1|TRBV28|TRBD2
TGTGCCAGCACCTCCGGGGGACTAGGGTACAATGAGCAGTTCTTC
CASTSGGLGYNEQFF
>NA|TRBJ2-7|TRBV28|NA
TGTGCCAGCAGTTTATCAGGGGGTGTAGCGGGAATCGTCGAGCAGTACTTC
CASSLSGGVAGIVEQYF
>NA|TRBJ1-2|TRBV7-3|NA
TGTGCCAGCAGCTTAAAAGGGGGATATGGCTACACCTTC
CASSLKGGYGYTF
>NA|TRBJ2-3|TRBV5-3|TRBD2
TGTGCCAGAAGGTTGCCAGCGGGAGTCTCAGATACGCAGTATTTT
CARRLPAGVSDTQYF
>NA|TRBJ2-1|TRBV30|NA
TGTGCCTGGAGTGAACCTCCGGGGCAGAGGAATGAGCAGTTCTTC
CAWSEPPGQRNEQFF
>NA|TRBJ2-3|TRBV6-1|TRBD1
TGTGCCAGCAGCGTCAGGGGGATCGGCACAGATACGCAGTATTTT
CASSVRGIGTDTQYF
>once|TRBJ2-1|TRBV5-1|NA
TGCGCCAGCAGCCTCGGGCAGGGACCCTACAATGAGCAGTTCTTC
CASSLGQGPYNEQFF
>NA|TRBJ2-5|TRBV28|NA
TGTGCCAGCATACAGACCGGAAAGACCCAGTACTTC
CASIQTGKTQYF
>NA|TRBJ1-4|TRBV27|NA
TGTGCCAGCAGTCCCCTCGCTAATGAAAAACTGTTTTTT
CASSPLANEKLFF